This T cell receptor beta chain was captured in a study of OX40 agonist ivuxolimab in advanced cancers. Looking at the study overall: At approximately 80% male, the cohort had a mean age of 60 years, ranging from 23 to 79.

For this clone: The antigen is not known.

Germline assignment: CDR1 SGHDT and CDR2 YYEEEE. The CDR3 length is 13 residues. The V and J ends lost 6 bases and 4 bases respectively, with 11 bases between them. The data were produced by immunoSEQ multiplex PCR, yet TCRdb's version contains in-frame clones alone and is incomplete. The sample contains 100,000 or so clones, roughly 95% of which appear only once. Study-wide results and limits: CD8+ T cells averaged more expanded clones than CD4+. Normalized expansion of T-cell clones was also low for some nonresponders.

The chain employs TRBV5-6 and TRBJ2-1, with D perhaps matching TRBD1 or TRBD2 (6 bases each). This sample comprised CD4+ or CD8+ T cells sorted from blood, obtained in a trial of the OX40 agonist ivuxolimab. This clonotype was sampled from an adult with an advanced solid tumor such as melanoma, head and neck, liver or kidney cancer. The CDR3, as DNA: TGTGCCAGCAACGGGGGCGTTTACAATGAGCAGTTCTTC. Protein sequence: CASNGGVYNEQFF.